What follows describes a single T cell receptor (beta chain). Time point meaning: after dendritic cell vaccination, including at tumor progression/relapse. Isocitrate dehydrogenase mutation was absent in all glioblastoma patients. This CDR3 spans 13 amino acids. The V end was cut by 1 base, the J end by 10 bases, with 12 bases between. Germline V gene lookup returns CDR1 SSHAT and CDR2 FNYEAQ (reference sequence). This record comes from a study of glioma-infiltrating T cells after dendritic cell vaccination. The overall study: Monocyte-derived dendritic cells, cultured less than 9 days with IL-4 and GM-CSF, were pulsed with autologous tumor lysate.

The PCR used 60 V beta and 13 J beta primers. Generated by immunoSEQ multiplex PCR, the TCRdb table keeps only in-frame clones and is missing some. This sample yields about 90,000 clones, of which roughly four fifths are seen a single time; 6% to 8% belongs to the top ten. This sequence was found in a human donor with glioblastoma. The chain employs TRBV7-7 and TRBJ2-3; possibly TRBD2 for D (6 bases). The input for sequencing was blood, taken after dendritic cell vaccination. The CDR3 loop is CASSLGGEQAQYF. In DNA, the CDR3 is TGTGCCAGCAGCTTAGGGGGGGAGCAGGCGCAGTATTTT.